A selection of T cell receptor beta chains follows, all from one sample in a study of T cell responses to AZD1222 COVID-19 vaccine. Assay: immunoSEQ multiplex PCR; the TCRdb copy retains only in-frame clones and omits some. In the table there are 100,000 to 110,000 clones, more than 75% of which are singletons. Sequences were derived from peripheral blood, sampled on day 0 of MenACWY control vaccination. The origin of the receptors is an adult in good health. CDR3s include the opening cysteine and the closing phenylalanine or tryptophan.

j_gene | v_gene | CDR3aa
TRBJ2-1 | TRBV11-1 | CASSLTSGGRNEQFF
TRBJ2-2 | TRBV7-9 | CASSLGQEDTGELFF
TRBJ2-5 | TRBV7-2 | CASSLVLARGETQYF
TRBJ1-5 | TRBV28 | CASSLSQISNQPQHF
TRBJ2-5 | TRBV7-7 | CASSSGTGLWETQYF
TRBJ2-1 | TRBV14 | CASSQGGYNEQFF
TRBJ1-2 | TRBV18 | CASSPARGDGYTF
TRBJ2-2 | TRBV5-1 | CASSLDASRTGELFF
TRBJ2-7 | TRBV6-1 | CASSERQGSRSYEQYF
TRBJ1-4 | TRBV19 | CASNPQGTGSEKLFF
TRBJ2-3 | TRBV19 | CATKPLYGLGDPDTQYF
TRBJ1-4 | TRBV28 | CASSQNGADSQAKKLFF
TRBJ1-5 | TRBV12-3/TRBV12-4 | CASSPQGAQPQHF
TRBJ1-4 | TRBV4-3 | CASSQVTGEKLFF
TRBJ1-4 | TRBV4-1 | CASSPQDSGEKLFF
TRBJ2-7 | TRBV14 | CASSQRTGSNTEQYF
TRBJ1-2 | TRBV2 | CASGRADYGYTF
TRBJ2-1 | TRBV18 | CASSPLDARLGEQFF
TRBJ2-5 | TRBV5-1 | CASSQPGAQETQYF
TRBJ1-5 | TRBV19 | CASSSTGGYQPQHF
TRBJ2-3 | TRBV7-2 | CASSLAGVVDTQYF
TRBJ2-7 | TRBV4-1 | CASSQGERYEQYF
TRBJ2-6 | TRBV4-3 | CASSQGGDTGANVLTF
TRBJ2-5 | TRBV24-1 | CATAGGRTGTAGWTQYF
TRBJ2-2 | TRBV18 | CASSPPGLLNTGELFF
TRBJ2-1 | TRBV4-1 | CASSPNTYLKRGEKQFF
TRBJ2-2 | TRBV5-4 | CASSVGLGTGELFF
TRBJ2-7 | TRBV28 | CASSSGGYEQYF
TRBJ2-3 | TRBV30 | CAWSEGSLADTQYF
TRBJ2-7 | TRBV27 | CASSPGTGKSYEQYF
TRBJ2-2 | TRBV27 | CASSSGTLVTGELFF
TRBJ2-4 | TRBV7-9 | CASSLGQGATKNIQYF
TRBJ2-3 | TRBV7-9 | CASSSDTHTQYF
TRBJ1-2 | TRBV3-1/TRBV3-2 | CASSQEISGWGYGYTF
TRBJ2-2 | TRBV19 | CASSLGLAGGTGELFF
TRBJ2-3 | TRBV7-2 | CASSLGAGDGDTQYF
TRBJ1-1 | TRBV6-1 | CASSEGLNTEAFF
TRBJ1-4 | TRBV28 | CASSFAPTATNEKLFF
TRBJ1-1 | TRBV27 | CASSLEDGNTEAFF
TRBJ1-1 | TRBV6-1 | CASSGLTGAMNTEAFF
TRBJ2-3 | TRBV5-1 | CASSSHLAGGPTDTQYF
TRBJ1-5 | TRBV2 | CASSFDRGKSQPQHF
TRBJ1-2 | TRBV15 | CATSRDRIGYTF
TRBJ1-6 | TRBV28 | CASRQSSANSPLHF
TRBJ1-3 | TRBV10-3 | CAMRDPGLSGNTIYF
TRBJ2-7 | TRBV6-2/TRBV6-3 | CASSSPRRSSSYEQYF
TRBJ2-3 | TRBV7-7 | CASSLGLAGEDTQYF